This passage covers 16 T cell receptor beta chains from one sample sequenced in a study of cytomegalovirus exposure and HLA in healthy donors. The PCR had 60 Vbeta and 13 Jbeta primers. Produced via immunoSEQ multiplex PCR; TCRdb's table is partial and in-frame only. The table includes 210,000 or so clones, about 80% detected once. Source material: PBMCs. Every receptor here comes from a woman between 40 and 55 years old in good health and CMV-seronegative.

The chain joins TRBV4-2 to TRBJ1-1, with D possibly matching TRBD1 (5 bases). The V gene's germline CDR1 is LGHNA and CDR2 YNFKEQ. CDR3 length: 15 residues. The germline V and J ends were trimmed by 0 bases and 4 bases, with 12 bases remaining between them. For the CDR3, the DNA is TGTGCCAGCAGCCAAGATGACAGAGTGAGCACTGAAGCTTTCTTT. It is translated as CASSQDDRVSTEAFF.

The chain recombines TRBV29-1 with TRBJ1-2; D is unresolved. Germline V gene data show CDR1 as SQVTM and CDR2 as ANQGSEA. This CDR3 region has 14 residues. V was cut by 0 bases and J by 8 bases, with 16 bases left in between. The CDR3 sequence is CSVEDSLLAGGYTF. The CDR3, as DNA: TGCAGCGTTGAAGATTCTCTACTAGCTGGGGGCTACACCTTC.

The sample holds one count of this clone. The chain is built from TRBV5-1 and TRBJ1-1, with TRBD1 identical over 11 bases. V shed 1 base, J shed 2 bases, and the junction held 7 bases outside the gene matches. CDR1 SGHRS and CDR2 YFSETQ come from the germline V gene. The length of the CDR3 is 17 residues. In DNA, the CDR3 is TGCGCCAGCAGCTTGATTCGGACAGGGGGCGGAAACACTGAAGCTTTCTTT. Residues: CASSLIRTGGGNTEAFF.

This chain joins TRBV4-3 and TRBJ2-1, with TRBD1 matching over 8 bases. This CDR3 spans 15 amino acids. V lost 1 base, J lost 6 bases, and 5 bases stayed unmatched. Germline V gene lookup returns CDR1 LGHNA and CDR2 YSLEER. CDR3 sequence (DNA): TGCGCCAGCAGCCAAGGGGGTACAGGGGGCAATGAGCAGTTCTTC. Translation: CASSQGGTGGNEQFF.

The CDR3 bases are TGCAGCGTTGAACCGGGACACGGTTTTGGGTACAATGAGCAGTTCTTC. As protein: CSVEPGHGFGYNEQFF. The V call is TRBV29-1, the J call TRBJ2-1; D is possibly TRBD1 (6 bases). Germline lookup yields CDR1 SQVTM and CDR2 ANQGSEA. The V and J ends lost 2 bases and 4 bases respectively, with 18 bases between them. The CDR3 covers 16 residues.

This clone has just one count. The same CDR3 is also encoded by other DNA sequences in this sample. The V gene is TRBV6-5, the J gene TRBJ1-6, with D possibly being TRBD1 (6 bases). There are 14 residues in the CDR3. Germline loops: CDR1 MNHEY, CDR2 SVGAGI. Trimming took 2 bases from V and 7 from J, leaving 9 bases between them. The CDR3 reads CASSYPGQNSPLHF. The CDR3 region has the DNA TGTGCCAGCAGTTACCCCGGACAGAATTCACCCCTCCACTTT.

The rearrangement links TRBV5-4 to TRBJ2-1; D is ambiguous. Germline-derived CDR1 and CDR2 are SGHNT and YYREEE (reference sequence). CDR3 length: 14 residues. Trimming removed 2 bases from V and 3 bases from J, with 9 bases in between. The CDR3 protein is CASSFEHLYNEQFF. Here the CDR3 DNA reads TGTGCCAGCAGCTTCGAACACCTCTACAATGAGCAGTTCTTC.

The CDR3 coding sequence is TGTGCCAGCAGACTGGACACGAGCTATAATTCACCCCTCCACTTT. It translates to CASRLDTSYNSPLHF. The rearrangement links TRBV2 to TRBJ1-6; weak D call: TRBD1 (5 bases). V gave up 6 bases and J gave up 3 bases, with 12 bases separating them. The CDR3 sequence is 15 residues long. CDR1 and CDR2 from the germline V gene are SNHLY and FYNNEI.

The chain couples TRBV10-3 to TRBJ1-2; D unresolved. With 0 bases removed from V and 8 bases from J, the gap between germline ends came to 13 bases. The CDR3 is 14 amino acids. Germline CDR1 and CDR2: ENHRY and SYGVKD. CDR3 amino acids: CAISESGPAWGYTF. CDR3 bases: TGTGCCATCAGTGAGTCGGGCCCGGCCTGGGGCTACACCTTC.

V and J are TRBV2 and TRBJ1-1, with a tentative D call TRBD1 (6 bases). Germline V gene lookup returns CDR1 SNHLY and CDR2 FYNNEI. This CDR3 is built from 14 residues. V lost 6 bases and J lost 0, with 11 bases in between. CDR3: CASRGYRVNTEAFF. The CDR3 DNA is TGTGCCAGCAGGGGGTACAGGGTGAACACTGAAGCTTTCTTT.

The chain links TRBV5-1 to TRBJ2-5; perhaps TRBD2 as D (6 bases). V lost 4 bases, J lost 8 bases, and 15 bases lay in between. CDR1 and CDR2 (germline): SGHRS, YFSETQ. The CDR3 is 13 residues long. The CDR3 DNA sequence: TGCGCCAGCAGCCCTTCCGGGACTGGTACCCAGTACTTC. This codes for CASSPSGTGTQYF.

The V call is TRBV29-1, the J call TRBJ2-5, with TRBD1 matching 7 bases. The V gene end was trimmed by 4 bases and the J gene end by 4 bases; junction bases not matched to a gene: 3. The CDR3 contains 12 residues. CDR1 is SQVTM and CDR2 is ANQGSEA in the germline V gene. CDR3 coding DNA: TGCAGCGTTGGGGACAGCACAGAGACCCAGTACTTC. Translation: CSVGDSTETQYF. Full variable domain (remainder filled in from reference TRBV29-1 and TRBJ2-5): SAVISQKPSRDICQRGTSLTIQCQVDSQVTMMFWYRQQPGQSLTLIATANQGSEATYESGFVIDKFPISRPNLTFSTLTVSNMSPEDSSIYLCSVGDSTETQYFGPGTRLLVL.

Turning to this clone: Germline and junction disagree at one end, which may indicate a read error. This sequence joins TRBV28 and TRBJ1-1; maybe TRBD1 (5 bases). The CDR3 runs to 14 residues. Germline V gene lookup returns CDR1 MDHEN and CDR2 SYDVKM. The CDR3 DNA sequence: TGTGCCAGCAGTTTATCCCCAGGGAACAGTGAAGCTTTCTTT. Protein product: CASSLSPGNSEAFF.

V is TRBV29-1 and J is TRBJ2-2; the match to TRBD1 covers 7 bases. CDR3 length: 15 residues. Per germline, CDR1 SQVTM and CDR2 ANQGSEA. The J segment lost 5 bases and the V segment lost 5 bases, leaving 11 bases of the junction unmatched. The CDR3 sequence: CSVTFRGGRTGELFF. CDR3 sequence (DNA): TGCAGCGTTACGTTTCGAGGGGGCCGGACCGGGGAGCTGTTTTTT.

The chain links TRBV4-1 to TRBJ1-6, with 8 bases lining up with TRBD1. The V segment lost 4 bases and the J segment 11 bases; nucleotides outside the gene matches: 13. There are 16 residues in the CDR3. The germline gives CDR1 MGHRA, CDR2 YSYEKL. The CDR3 here is CASSPYPRDRYPPLHF. The CDR3 region has the DNA TGCGCCAGCAGCCCCTATCCACGGGACAGGTATCCACCCCTCCACTTT.

The rearrangement links TRBV5-1 to TRBJ1-1, with D unclear. V was pared by 3 bases and J by 4 bases, with 10 bases between. Germline lookup yields CDR1 SGHRS and CDR2 YFSETQ. The CDR3 runs 13 residues. CDR3 amino acids: CASSSIGVTEAFF. In DNA, the CDR3 is TGCGCCAGCAGCTCCATCGGGGTCACTGAAGCTTTCTTT.